The sequence of this T cell receptor beta chain was determined in a study of CD8 T cells in Susac syndrome. Study results and limitations: Detection of Susac-specific public clones gave approximately 16 in total CD8+ repertoires and roughly 5 in CD8+ TEMRA repertoires.

When the RNA was reverse transcribed, random hexamers were used with an input of roughly 0.5 to 1 ug. Amplification of TCR beta CDR3 used immunoSEQ multiplex PCR across 54 Vbeta and 13 Jbeta. Using its own MiXCR run on the immunoSEQ multiplex PCR reads, TCRdb lists one record per CDR3 protein. The sample holds about 110,000 distinct CDR3 sequences; approximately 94% are singletons and the top ten take 0.4% to 0.5%. Note on this clonotype: The antigen is not known.

The germline V and J ends were trimmed by 2 bases and 4 bases, with 11 bases remaining between them. The germline CDR1 and CDR2 sequences are MNHNY and SVGAGI (reference sequence). The CDR3 covers 15 residues. As judged by recently defined diagnostic criteria, patients with Susac syndrome had definite or probable disease. CD8+ and CD4+ T cells were negatively isolated; TEMRA cells were FACS-enriched. The TCR sequence derives from a human donor with Susac syndrome. Material: CD8+ T cells from PBMCs. V is TRBV6-6 and J is TRBJ2-2; no clear D. CDR3 DNA sequence: TGTGCCAGCAGTTACGGGGAACAGACCACCGGGGAGCTGTTTTTT. This sequence encodes CASSYGEQTTGELFF.